Described below is a single T cell receptor (beta chain) sequence and its context. Its antigen remains unidentified. No qualities accompany the bases; no much larger clone lies one base away. Library construction relied on 5' RACE. Sequencing instrument: Illumina HiSeq 2500. A second 7 to 11 cycle PCR used a sample-barcoded 5' primer and a J-beta primer mix. A unique molecular identifier was introduced onto each TCR beta cDNA molecule by a template-switch 5' adaptor carrying 12 random nucleotides. Each sample yielded at least 2.5 million CDR3-containing paired-end reads. All of the RNA was converted into first-strand cDNA using the Mint cDNA synthesis kit, with a TRBC-specific oligonucleotide serving as the primer. Following uracil-DNA glycosylase treatment, a first 18-cycle PCR with universal primers M1SS and BC2_uni_R was performed on all cDNA. In the authors' own workflow: For normalization, 1 million high-quality reads, each with a distinct molecular identifier, were randomly selected from each sample. Reads sharing molecular identifiers were discarded rather than binned into consensus sequences. MiTCR, set to a Q25 quality threshold and the strictest error-elimination algorithm, was used for CDR3 identification, clonotype clustering and error correction. A nonparametric unseen species model with Euler transformation was used to estimate a lower bound on total TCR beta diversity. Clones were called with MiXCR by TCRdb after fastp trimmed the public reads at Q25, and only in-frame beta chains were retained. Every CDR3 protein is listed once, alongside the most common genes and DNA of its rows. Here the V and J calls rest on TCRdb's processing, not on the authors' analysis. The sample includes some 1.4 million distinct CDR3 sequences, with approximately 38% observed a single time. Approximately 7.9% of the sample belongs to the ten largest clones.

The data are from a study of blood T cells in healthy people across ages (dated by TCRdb to the mid-2010s). In the study overall: In model experiments, template switching captured roughly one uniquely barcoded TCR beta cDNA molecule for every two T cells. The study analyzed two additional independent replicas of 1 million unique cDNA reads from the same blood draw for two donors, one aged 18 to 30 and one aged 80 or older. To avoid experimental bias, donors of different ages were distributed randomly across sequencing lanes. Four age groups were formed from the donors: young (average approximately 16 years), middle-aged (approximately 39), aged (about 62) and long-lived (82). The study measured age-related changes in TCR beta repertoire diversity using deep sequencing normalized with unique cDNA molecular identifiers.

Systemically healthy Caucasian individuals from Russia, approximately 39 in total and aged about 6 to 95 years, were included as donors. Each donor gave 9 to 10 milliliters of peripheral blood, collected into EDTA-treated Vacutainer tubes. Ficoll-Paque density-gradient centrifugation was used to isolate PBMCs, with at least 7 million obtained per sample. Trizol reagent was used to extract total RNA from PBMCs, with at least 6 micrograms per sample. The percentages of naive CD45RAhigh/CD27high T cells were determined by flow cytometry on a PBMC aliquot from every donor. Via the germline V gene, CDR1 is SGHRS and CDR2 YFSETQ. Trimming removed 1 base from V and 0 bases from J, leaving 11 bases between the germline ends. Including the terminal cysteine and phenylalanine, the CDR3 comprises 15 residues. The DNA shown is the 45-base CDR3, in frame from base 1. General findings and caveats noted by the study authors: Compared with the aged group, the long-lived group had more naive CD4+ T cells, fewer expanded clones and increased TCR diversity, suggesting age selection. Estimates of total diversity based on one million sequenced T cells were regarded as lower bounds and as underestimates. Observed TCR beta diversity per million T cells fell roughly linearly with age, and a significant reduction was already apparent by age around 40. Donor CMV infection status was unknown, potentially confounding age-related changes in expanded clonotypes. The percentage of naive T cells measured by flow cytometry correlated strongly with observed TCR beta diversity. Since profiling was done on bulk unsorted PBMCs, naive and antigen-experienced compartments could not be conclusively compared.

The sequence was collected from a woman younger than 35 in good health. Source material: blood. The rearrangement combines TRBV5-1 with TRBJ2-7, and perhaps TRBD1 as D gene, on 6 matching bases. The CDR3: CASSLPQTGSYEQYF. The DNA sequence follows: TGCGCCAGCAGCTTGCCTCAGACAGGCTCCTACGAGCAGTACTTC.